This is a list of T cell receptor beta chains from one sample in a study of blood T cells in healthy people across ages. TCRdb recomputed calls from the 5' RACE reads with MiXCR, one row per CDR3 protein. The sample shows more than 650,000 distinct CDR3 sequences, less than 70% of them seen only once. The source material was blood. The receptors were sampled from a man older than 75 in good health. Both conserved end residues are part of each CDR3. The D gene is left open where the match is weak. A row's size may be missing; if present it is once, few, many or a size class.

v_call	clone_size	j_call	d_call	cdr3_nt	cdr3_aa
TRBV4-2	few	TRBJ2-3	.	TGTGCCAGCAGCCAAGAGCTTCAGGCCACATTGAGCACAGATACGCAGTATTTT	CASSQELQATLSTDTQYF
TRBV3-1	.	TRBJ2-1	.	TGTGCCAGCAGCCAAGTTGCTAGCCCTGAGCAGTTCTTC	CASSQVASPEQFF
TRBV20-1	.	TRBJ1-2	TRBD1	TGCAGTGCTAGGCCCGGGACAGGGGTTCCCTATGGCTACACCTTC	CSARPGTGVPYGYTF
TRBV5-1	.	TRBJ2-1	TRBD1	TGCGCCAGCAGCCCTCGACAGGGCAATGAGCAGTTCTTC	CASSPRQGNEQFF
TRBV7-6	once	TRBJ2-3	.	TGTGCCAGCAGCTCGGACCTGGAAACGGGCACAGATACGCAGTATTTT	CASSSDLETGTDTQYF
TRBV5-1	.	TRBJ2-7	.	TGCGCCAGCACCTCTGGGGGGGGCGCGTTCTACGAGCAGTACTTC	CASTSGGGAFYEQYF
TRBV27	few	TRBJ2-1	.	TGTGCCAGCAAGGGGGGGGCGGGACGGATGAATGAGCAGTTCTTC	CASKGGAGRMNEQFF
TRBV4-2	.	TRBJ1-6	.	TGTGCCAGCAGCCAAGATGGAGGTAATTCACCCCTCCACTTT	CASSQDGGNSPLHF
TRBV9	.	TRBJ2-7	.	TGTGCCAGCAGCCCGCGTATCAACTACGAGCAGTACTTC	CASSPRINYEQYF
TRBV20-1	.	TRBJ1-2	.	TGCAGTGCGTTCGGGAGTGGCTACACCTTC	CSAFGSGYTF
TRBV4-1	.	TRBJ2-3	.	TGCGCCAGCAGCCAAGATCTTCGGGCGGATACGCAGTATTTT	CASSQDLRADTQYF
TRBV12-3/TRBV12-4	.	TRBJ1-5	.	TGTGCCAGCAGTCCCAAGGAGAGCAATCAGCCCCAGCATTTT	CASSPKESNQPQHF
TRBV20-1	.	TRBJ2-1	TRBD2	TGCAGTGCTAGTCTGTTGGCTAGCGGGAGCCTTTCCTACAATGAGCAGTTCTTC	CSASLLASGSLSYNEQFF
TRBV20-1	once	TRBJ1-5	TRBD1	TGCAGTGCCTCCAGAGTCCAGGGGGGCTCATCTCCCCAGCATTTT	CSASRVQGGSSPQHF
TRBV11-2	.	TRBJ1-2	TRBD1	TGTGCCAGCAGCTCCTATTACAGGGGGCGCGGCTATGGCTACACCTTC	CASSSYYRGRGYGYTF
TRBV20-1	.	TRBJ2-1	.	TGCAGTGCTAGAGATCCGAGCAGGGCCTACAATGAGCAGTTCTTC	CSARDPSRAYNEQFF
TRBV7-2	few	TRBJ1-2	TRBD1	TGTGCCAGCAGCTTAGTTATAGGGGGCAGTAACTATGGCTACACCTTC	CASSLVIGGSNYGYTF
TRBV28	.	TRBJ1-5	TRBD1	TGTGCCAGCAGTACCTCACGACAGGGTCCCAATCAGCCCCAGCATTTT	CASSTSRQGPNQPQHF
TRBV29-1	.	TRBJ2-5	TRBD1	TGCAGCGTCTTAAGGGGGCGGTTGGTCCAAGAGACCCAGTACTTC	CSVLRGRLVQETQYF
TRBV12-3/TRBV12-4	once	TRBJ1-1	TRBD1	TGTGCCAGCAGTCCAAAACAGGGGGTTGGGGGAGCTTTCTTT	CASSPKQGVGGAFF
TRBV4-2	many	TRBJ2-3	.	TGTGCCAGCAGCCAAGAGGGCCCACCCCGCACAGATACGCAGTATTTT	CASSQEGPPRTDTQYF
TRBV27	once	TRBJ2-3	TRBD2	TGTGCCAGCAGTCCGAACCCCGGGGAAGCGGGAGTAGATACGCAGTATTTT	CASSPNPGEAGVDTQYF
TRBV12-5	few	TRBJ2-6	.	TGTGCTAGTGGTCCGGGGTCTGGGGCCAACGTCCTGACTTTC	CASGPGSGANVLTF
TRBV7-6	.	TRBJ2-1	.	TGTGCCAGCAGCAGGGACCTATCTTACGAGCAGTTCTTC	CASSRDLSYEQFF
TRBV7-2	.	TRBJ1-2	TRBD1	TGTGCCAGCAACCAAGGGGACAGGGCGGGTGGCTACACCTTC	CASNQGDRAGGYTF
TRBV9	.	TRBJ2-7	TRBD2	TGTGCCAGCAGCGTGACTAGCGGGAGTGTCTACGAGCAGTACTTC	CASSVTSGSVYEQYF
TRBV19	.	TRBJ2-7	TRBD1	TGTGCCAGTAGTATGGGCAGGGGGCAGTACGAGCAGTACTTC	CASSMGRGQYEQYF
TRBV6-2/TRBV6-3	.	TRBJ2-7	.	TGTGCCAGCAGTTCCACGGACAGCTACGAGCAGTACTTC	CASSSTDSYEQYF
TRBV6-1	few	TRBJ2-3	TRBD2	TGTGCCAGCAGTGACAAACGGGGAGGGGACTCTTCTAGCACAGATACGCAGTATTTT	CASSDKRGGDSSSTDTQYF
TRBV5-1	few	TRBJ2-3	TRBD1	TGCGCCAGCAGCTTGGGACAGGGTGGAGCGTATTTT	CASSLGQGGAYF
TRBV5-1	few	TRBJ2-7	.	TGCGCCAGCAGCTTGGTAGGGCAAAGCTCCTACGAGCAGTACTTC	CASSLVGQSSYEQYF
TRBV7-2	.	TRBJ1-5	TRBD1	TGTGCCAGCAGCCCCCAGGGGGTTAGCAATCAGCCCCAGCATTTT	CASSPQGVSNQPQHF
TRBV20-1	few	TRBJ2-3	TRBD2	TGCAGTGCCCAGGGAGCGGGAGGTTTAACAGATACGCAGTATTTT	CSAQGAGGLTDTQYF
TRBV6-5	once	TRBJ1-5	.	TGTGCCAGCACCGACACCTCAAGGACCAATCAGCCCCAGCATTTT	CASTDTSRTNQPQHF
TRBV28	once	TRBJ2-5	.	TGTGCCAGCAGCATACCACCGCAGGAGACCCAGTACTTC	CASSIPPQETQYF
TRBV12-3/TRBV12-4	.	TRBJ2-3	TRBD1	TGTGCCAGCAGAGCGGACAGGGGGCGCGGGCACAGATACGCGTATTTT	CASRADRGRGHRYAYF
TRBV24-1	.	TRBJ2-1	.	TGTGCCACCAGTGCCCCCTCGTCTAGGGCATGGGAGCAGTTCTTC	CATSAPSSRAWEQFF
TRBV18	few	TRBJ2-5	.	TGTGCCAGCTCACCGTTCAGGCAAGAGACCCAGTACTTC	CASSPFRQETQYF
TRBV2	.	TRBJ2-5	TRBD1	TGTGCCAGCAGCGAAGACAGGGCCCAAGAGACCCAGTACTTC	CASSEDRAQETQYF
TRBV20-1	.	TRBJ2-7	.	TGCAGTGCTAGTAACGGGAGAGGCGGGGACTACGAGCAGTACTTC	CSASNGRGGDYEQYF
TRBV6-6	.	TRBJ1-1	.	TGTGCCAGCAGTCGCTACCGGACGGATAACACTGAAGCTTTCTTT	CASSRYRTDNTEAFF
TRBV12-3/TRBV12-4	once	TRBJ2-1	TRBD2	TGTGCCAGCAGCCGTCAAATACGACTAGCGGGAGTCTACGAGCAGTTCTTC	CASSRQIRLAGVYEQFF
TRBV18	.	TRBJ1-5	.	TGTGCCAGCTCACCAACGACGGATCAGCCCCAGCATTTT	CASSPTTDQPQHF
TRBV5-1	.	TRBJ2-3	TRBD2	TGCGCCAGCAGCCCGACCGGGACTAGCGGGAGGGCCGGTACAGATACGCAGTATTTT	CASSPTGTSGRAGTDTQYF
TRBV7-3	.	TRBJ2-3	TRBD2	TGTGCCAGCAGCCCGCGTGGGCTAGCGGGAGGGGGAATTGGCACAGATACGCAGTATTTT	CASSPRGLAGGGIGTDTQYF
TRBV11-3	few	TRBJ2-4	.	TGTGCCAGCAGCTTACGAAGGGAAGAGCAGTACTTC	CASSLRREEQYF
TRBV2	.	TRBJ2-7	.	TGTGCCATCCGGGACGCCGCCTACGAGCAGTACTTC	CAIRDAAYEQYF